There are many counts of the clone carrying this T cell receptor (beta chain). Antigen specificity is unknown. This sample was taken from a study of CD8 T cells in ankylosing spondylitis. Points from the study as a whole: Reportedly, disease-linked clones are significantly enriched in ankylosing spondylitis patients' matched synovial fluid. In reactive arthritis synovial fluid and blood, some motif variants had been reported before. Eight highly homologous variants formed a TCR beta motif that appeared characteristic of ankylosing spondylitis blood.

The CDR3 contains 12 residues. The V gene lost 6 bases and the J gene lost 4 bases, with 9 bases spanning the gap. Library preparation for TCR beta used quantitative 5'-RACE with molecular barcodes. TCRdb passed the 5' RACE reads through MiXCR, listing each CDR3 protein once. The sample has about 540,000 distinct CDR3 sequences; more than 9.5% are singletons. This receptor was taken from a male donor with ankylosing spondylitis. The sequencing input was blood, either unsorted or a sorted T cell fraction (not recorded which). This chain joins TRBV12-3 or TRBV12-4 and TRBJ2-5; possible D gene TRBD1, 5 bases. The CDR3 spells CASRLDRETQYF. The CDR3 region has the DNA TGTGCCAGCAGACTTGACAGAGAGACCCAGTACTTC.